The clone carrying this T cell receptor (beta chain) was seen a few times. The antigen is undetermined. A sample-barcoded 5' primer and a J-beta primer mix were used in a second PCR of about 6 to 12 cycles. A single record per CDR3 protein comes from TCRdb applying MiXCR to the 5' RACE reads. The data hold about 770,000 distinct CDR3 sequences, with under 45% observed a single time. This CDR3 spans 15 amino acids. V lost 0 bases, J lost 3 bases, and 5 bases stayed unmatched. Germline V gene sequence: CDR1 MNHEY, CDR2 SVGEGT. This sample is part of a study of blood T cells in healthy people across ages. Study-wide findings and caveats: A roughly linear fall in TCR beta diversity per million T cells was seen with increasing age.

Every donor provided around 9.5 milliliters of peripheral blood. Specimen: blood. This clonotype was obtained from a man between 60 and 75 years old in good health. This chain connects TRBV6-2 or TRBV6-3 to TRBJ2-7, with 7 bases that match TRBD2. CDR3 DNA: TGTGCCAGCAGTTACTCGGTGTCGGGAGGCTACGAGCAGTACTTC. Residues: CASSYSVSGGYEQYF.